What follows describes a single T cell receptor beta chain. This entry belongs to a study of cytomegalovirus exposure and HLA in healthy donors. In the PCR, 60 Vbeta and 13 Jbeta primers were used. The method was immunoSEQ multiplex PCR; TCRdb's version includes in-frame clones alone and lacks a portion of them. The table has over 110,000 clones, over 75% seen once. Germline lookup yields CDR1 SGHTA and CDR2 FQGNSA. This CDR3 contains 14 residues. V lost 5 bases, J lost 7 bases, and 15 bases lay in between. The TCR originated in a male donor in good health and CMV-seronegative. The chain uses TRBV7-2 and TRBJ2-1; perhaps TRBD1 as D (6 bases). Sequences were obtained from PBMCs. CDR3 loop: CASSLNDRINEQFF. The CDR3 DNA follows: TGTGCCAGCAGCCTTAACGACAGGATAAATGAGCAGTTCTTC.